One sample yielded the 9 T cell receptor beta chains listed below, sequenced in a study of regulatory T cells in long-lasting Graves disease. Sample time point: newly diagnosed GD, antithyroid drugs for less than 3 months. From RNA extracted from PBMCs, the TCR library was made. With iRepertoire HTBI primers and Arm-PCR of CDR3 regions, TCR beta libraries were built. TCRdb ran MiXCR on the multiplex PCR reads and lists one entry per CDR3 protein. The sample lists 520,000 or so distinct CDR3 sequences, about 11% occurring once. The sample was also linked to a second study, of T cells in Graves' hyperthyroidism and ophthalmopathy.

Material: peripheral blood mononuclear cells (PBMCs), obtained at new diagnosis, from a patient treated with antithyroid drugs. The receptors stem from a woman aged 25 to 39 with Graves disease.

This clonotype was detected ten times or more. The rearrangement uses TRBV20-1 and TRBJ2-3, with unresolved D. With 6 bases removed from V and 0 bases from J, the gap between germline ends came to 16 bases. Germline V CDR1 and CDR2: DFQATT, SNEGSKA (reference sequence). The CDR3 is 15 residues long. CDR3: CSAPPGGTSTDTQYF. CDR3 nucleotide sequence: TGCAGTGCCCCCCCCGGCGGAACTAGCACAGATACGCAGTATTTT.

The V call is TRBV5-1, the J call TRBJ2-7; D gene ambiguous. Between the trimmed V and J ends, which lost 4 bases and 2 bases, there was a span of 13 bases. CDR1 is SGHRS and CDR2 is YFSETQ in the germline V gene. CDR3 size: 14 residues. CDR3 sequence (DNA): TGCGCCAGCAGCACCATGCATGCGGCCTACGAGCAGTACTTC. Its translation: CASSTMHAAYEQYF.

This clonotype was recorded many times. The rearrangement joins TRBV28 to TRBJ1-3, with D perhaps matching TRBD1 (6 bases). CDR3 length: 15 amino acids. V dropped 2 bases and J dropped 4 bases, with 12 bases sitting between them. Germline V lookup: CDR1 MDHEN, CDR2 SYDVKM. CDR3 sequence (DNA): TGTGCCAGCAGTTTAGGACAGTTGATGGGAAACACCATATATTTT. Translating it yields CASSLGQLMGNTIYF. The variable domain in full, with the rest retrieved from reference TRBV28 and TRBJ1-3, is DVKVTQSSRYLVKRTGEKVFLECVQDMDHENMFWYRQDPGLGLRLIYFSYDVKMKEKGDIPEGYSVSREKKERFSLILESASTNQTSMYLCASSLGQLMGNTIYFGEGSWLTVV.

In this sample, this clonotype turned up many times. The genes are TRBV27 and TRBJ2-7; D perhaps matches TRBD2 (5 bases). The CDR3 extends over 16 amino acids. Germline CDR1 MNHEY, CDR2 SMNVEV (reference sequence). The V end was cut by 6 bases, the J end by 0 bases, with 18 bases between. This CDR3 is CASSPLAGLISYEQYF. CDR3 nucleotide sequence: TGTGCCAGCAGCCCCTTGGCAGGACTCATCTCCTACGAGCAGTACTTC.

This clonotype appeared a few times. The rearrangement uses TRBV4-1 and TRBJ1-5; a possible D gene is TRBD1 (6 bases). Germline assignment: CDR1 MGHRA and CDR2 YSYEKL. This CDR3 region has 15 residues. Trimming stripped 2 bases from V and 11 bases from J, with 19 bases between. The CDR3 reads CASSQPGHPLLAQHF. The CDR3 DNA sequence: TGCGCCAGCAGCCAACCGGGACATCCTCTTTTAGCCCAGCATTTT.

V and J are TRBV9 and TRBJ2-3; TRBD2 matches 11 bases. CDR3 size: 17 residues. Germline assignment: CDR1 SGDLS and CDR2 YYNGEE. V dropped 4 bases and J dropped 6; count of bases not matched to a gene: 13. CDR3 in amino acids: CASSHPRTSGSGDTQYF. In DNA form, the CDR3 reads TGTGCCAGCAGCCATCCTCGAACTAGCGGGAGTGGGGATACGCAGTATTTT.

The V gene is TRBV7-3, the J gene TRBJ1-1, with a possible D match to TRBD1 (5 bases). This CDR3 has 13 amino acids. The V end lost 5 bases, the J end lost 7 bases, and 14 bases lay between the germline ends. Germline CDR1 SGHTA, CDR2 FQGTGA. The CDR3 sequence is CASSRDRRYEAFF. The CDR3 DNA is TGTGCCAGCAGCCGAGACAGACGCTATGAAGCTTTCTTT.

CDR3 sequence reads: CASSEGGQGAGGYTF. In DNA, the CDR3 is TGTGCCAGCAGTGAGGGGGGACAGGGGGCCGGTGGCTACACCTTC. This sequence joins TRBV25-1 and TRBJ1-2, with 12 bases fitting TRBD1. The CDR3 covers 15 residues. V lost 3 bases, J lost 7 bases, and 6 bases stayed unmatched. Germline V gene data show CDR1 as MGHDK and CDR2 as SYGVNS.

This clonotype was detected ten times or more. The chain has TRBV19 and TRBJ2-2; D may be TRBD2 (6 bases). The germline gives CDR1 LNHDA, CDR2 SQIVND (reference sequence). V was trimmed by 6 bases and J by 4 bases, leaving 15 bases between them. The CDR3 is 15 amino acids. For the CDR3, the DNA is TGTGCCAGTAGGCTGGGGGGAATGGGCACCGGGGAGCTGTTTTTT. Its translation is CASRLGGMGTGELFF. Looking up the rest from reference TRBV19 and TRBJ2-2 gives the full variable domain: DGGITQSPKYLFRKEGQNVTLSCEQNLNHDAMYWYRQDPGQGLRLIYYSQIVNDFQKGDIAEGYSVSREKKESFPLTVTSAQKNPTAFYLCASRLGGMGTGELFFGEGSRLTVL.